The 8 T cell receptor beta chains given below trace back to one sample, sequenced in a study of blood T cell repertoires in COVID-19 (dated by TCRdb to 2019 to 2021). Libraries were built with the immunoSEQ multiplex PCR assay. Drawn from immuneACCESS, this table holds only the in-frame rearrangements with V and J called that TCRdb kept. Clones are partly lost; checked studies trace under half to an unresolved V gene and leave the rest unexplained. Present in this sample are under 250,000 clones, over 70% of which were seen just once. The ten most abundant clones make up about 7.2% of the sample. The sample consisted of peripheral blood. The receptors shown here come from a woman in her 70s with acute or convalescent COVID-19.

Remarks on this clone: At the DNA level, this CDR3 is encoded by other sequences in the same sample as well. CDR3 amino acids: CASSPGQGATEAFF. In DNA form, the CDR3 reads TGTGCCAGCTCACCGGGACAGGGGGCTACTGAAGCTTTCTTT. The chain combines TRBV18 with TRBJ1-1; 12 bases are shared with TRBD1. Germline V CDR1 and CDR2: KGHSH, LQKENI. The CDR3 has 14 residues. Losses at the gene ends were 3 bases for V and 5 bases for J; bases not matched to a gene: 1.

This chain joins TRBV7-9 and TRBJ1-2; D gene unclear. Germline values: CDR1 SEHNR, CDR2 FQNEAQ (reference sequence). Between the trimmed V and J ends, which lost 0 bases and 6 bases, there was a span of 8 bases. The CDR3 runs to 13 residues. CDR3 region: CASSLAAPDGYTF. DNA of the CDR3: TGTGCCAGCAGCTTAGCGGCACCCGATGGCTACACCTTC.

The rearrangement joins TRBV27 to TRBJ2-7; D unclear. V lost 6 bases to trimming and J lost 1 base, with 7 bases between them. CDR3 length: 12 residues. Per the germline V gene, CDR1 is MNHEY and CDR2 is SMNVEV (reference sequence). CDR3 sequence reads: CASSPPSYEQYF. DNA of the CDR3: TGTGCCAGCAGCCCTCCGTCCTACGAGCAGTACTTC.

CDR3 in amino acids: CASSFLNTGELFF. The CDR3 nucleotides are TGTGCCAGCAGTTTCCTGAACACCGGGGAGCTGTTTTTT. The chain couples TRBV27 to TRBJ2-2; D unresolved. The V and J ends lost 3 bases and 1 base respectively, with 3 bases between them. Per the germline V gene, CDR1 is MNHEY and CDR2 is SMNVEV (reference sequence). This CDR3 has 13 amino acids.

V usage is TRBV3-1 (or the pseudogene TRBV3-2) and J usage is TRBJ2-2; TRBD2 matches at 7 bases. The V gene end was trimmed by 5 bases and the J gene end by 0 bases; junction bases not matched to a gene: 6. Germline V lookup: CDR1 LGHDT, CDR2 YNNKEL (reference sequence). The CDR3 spans 16 residues. The CDR3 nucleotides read TGTGCCAGCAGCTCTCCCGGGACTACGAACACCGGGGAGCTGTTTTTT. Translated: CASSSPGTTNTGELFF.

The chain recombines TRBV5-1 with TRBJ2-7, with D tentatively TRBD1 (6 bases). Germline V gene data show CDR1 as SGHRS and CDR2 as YFSETQ. V was pared by 4 bases and J by 3 bases, with 14 bases between. The CDR3 contains 14 residues. The CDR3 here is CASSHREGGYEQYF. The CDR3 region has the DNA TGCGCCAGCAGCCACAGGGAAGGAGGCTACGAGCAGTACTTC.

This clone has a handful of counts. The V gene is TRBV13, the J gene TRBJ2-5; D might be TRBD2 (5 bases). The CDR3 loop spans 16 amino acids. Trimming stripped 3 bases from V and 0 bases from J, with 14 bases between. CDR1 PRHDT and CDR2 FYEKMQ come from the germline V gene (reference sequence). This chain's CDR3 is CASSFRSPGYQETQYF. In nucleotides, the CDR3 is TGTGCCAGCAGCTTCCGAAGCCCGGGGTACCAAGAGACCCAGTACTTC.

The chain employs TRBV2 and TRBJ2-3, with 14 bases aligning to TRBD2. The J segment lost 5 bases and the V segment lost 7 bases, leaving 2 bases of the junction unmatched. CDR3 size: 14 residues. Germline V gives CDR1 SNHLY, CDR2 FYNNEI. The DNA of the CDR3 is TGTGCCAGCAAAGGGACTAGCGGGGGAGATACGCAGTATTTT. It encodes CASKGTSGGDTQYF.